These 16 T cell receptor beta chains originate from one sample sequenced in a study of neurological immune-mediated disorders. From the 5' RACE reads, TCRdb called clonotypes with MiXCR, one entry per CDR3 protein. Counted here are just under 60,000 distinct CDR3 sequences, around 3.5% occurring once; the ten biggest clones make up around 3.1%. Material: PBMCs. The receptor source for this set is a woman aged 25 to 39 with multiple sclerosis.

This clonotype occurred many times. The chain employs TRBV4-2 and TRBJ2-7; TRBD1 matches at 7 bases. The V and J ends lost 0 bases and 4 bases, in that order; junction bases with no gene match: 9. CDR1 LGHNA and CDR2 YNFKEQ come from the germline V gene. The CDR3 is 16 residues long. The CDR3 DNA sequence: TGTGCCAGCAGCCAAGAAGGGGGCAGGGGACGATACGAGCAGTACTTC. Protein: CASSQEGGRGRYEQYF.

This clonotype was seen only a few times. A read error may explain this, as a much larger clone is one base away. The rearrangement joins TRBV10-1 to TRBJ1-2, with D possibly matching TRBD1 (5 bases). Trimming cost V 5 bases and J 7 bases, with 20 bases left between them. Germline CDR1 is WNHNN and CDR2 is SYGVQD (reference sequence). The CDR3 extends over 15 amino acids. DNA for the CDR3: TGCGCCAGCAGTTCTTCAGGGAGACCCCTGAGTGGCTACACCTTC. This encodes CASSSSGRPLSGYTF.

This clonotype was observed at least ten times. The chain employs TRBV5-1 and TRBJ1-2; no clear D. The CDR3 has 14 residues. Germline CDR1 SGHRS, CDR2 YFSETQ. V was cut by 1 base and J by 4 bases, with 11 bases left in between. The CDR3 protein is CASSLRGPVYGYTF. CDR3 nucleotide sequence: TGCGCCAGCAGCTTGAGAGGCCCGGTCTATGGCTACACCTTC. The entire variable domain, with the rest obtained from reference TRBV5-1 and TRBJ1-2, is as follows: KAGVTQTPRYLIKTRGQQVTLSCSPISGHRSVSWYQQTPGQGLQFLFEYFSETQRNKGNFPGRFSGRQFSNSRSEMNVSTLELGDSALYLCASSLRGPVYGYTFGSGTRLTVV.

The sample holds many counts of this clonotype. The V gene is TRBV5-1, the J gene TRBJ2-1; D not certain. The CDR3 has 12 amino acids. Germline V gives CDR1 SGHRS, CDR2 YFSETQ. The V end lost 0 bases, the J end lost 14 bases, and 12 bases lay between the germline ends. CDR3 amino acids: CASSLEPTKKFF. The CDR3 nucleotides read TGCGCCAGCAGCTTGGAGCCCACGAAGAAGTTCTTC.

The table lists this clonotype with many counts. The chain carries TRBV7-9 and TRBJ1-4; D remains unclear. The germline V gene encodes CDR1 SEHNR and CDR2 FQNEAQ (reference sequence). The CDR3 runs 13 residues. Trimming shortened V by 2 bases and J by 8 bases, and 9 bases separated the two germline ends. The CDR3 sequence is CASSLIEGEKLFF. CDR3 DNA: TGTGCCAGCAGCTTAATTGAAGGCGAAAAACTGTTTTTT.

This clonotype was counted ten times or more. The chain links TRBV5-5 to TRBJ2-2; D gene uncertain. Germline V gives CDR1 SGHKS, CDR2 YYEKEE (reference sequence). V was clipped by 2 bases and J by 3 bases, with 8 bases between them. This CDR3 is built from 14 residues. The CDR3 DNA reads TGTGCCAGCAGCTTAAACCGGTACACCGGGGAGCTGTTTTTT. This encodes CASSLNRYTGELFF. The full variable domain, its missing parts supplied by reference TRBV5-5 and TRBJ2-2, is DAGVTQSPTHLIKTRGQQVTLRCSPISGHKSVSWYQQVLGQGPQFIFQYYEKEERGRGNFPDRFSARQFPNYSSELNVNALLLGDSALYLCASSLNRYTGELFFGEGSRLTVL.

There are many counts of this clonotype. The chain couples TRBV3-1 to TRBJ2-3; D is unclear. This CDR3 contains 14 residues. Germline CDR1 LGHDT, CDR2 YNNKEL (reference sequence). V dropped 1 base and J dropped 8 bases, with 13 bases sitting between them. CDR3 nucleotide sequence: TGTGCCAGCAGCCAAGCGGGCCCTCTACCTACGCAGTATTTT. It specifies CASSQAGPLPTQYF.

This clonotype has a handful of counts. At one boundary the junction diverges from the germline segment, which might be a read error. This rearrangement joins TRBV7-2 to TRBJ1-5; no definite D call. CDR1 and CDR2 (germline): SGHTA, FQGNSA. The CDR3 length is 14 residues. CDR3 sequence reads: CASNPGESNQPQNF. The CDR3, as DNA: TGTGCCAGCAACCCTGGGGAAAGCAATCAGCCCCAGAATTTT. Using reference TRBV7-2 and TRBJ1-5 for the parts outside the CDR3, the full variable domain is GAGVSQSPSNKVTEKGKDVELRCDPISGHTALYWYRQSLGQGLEFLIYFQGNSAPDKSGLPSDRFSAERTGGSVSTLTIQRTQQEDSAVYLCASNPGESNQPQNFGDGTRLSIL.

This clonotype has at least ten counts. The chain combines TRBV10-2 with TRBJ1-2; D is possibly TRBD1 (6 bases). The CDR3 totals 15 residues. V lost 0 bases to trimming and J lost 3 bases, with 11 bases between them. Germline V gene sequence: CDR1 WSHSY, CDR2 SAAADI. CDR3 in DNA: TGCGCCAGCAGTGAGTCCCAGGGGCGGTACTATGGCTACACCTTC. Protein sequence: CASSESQGRYYGYTF.

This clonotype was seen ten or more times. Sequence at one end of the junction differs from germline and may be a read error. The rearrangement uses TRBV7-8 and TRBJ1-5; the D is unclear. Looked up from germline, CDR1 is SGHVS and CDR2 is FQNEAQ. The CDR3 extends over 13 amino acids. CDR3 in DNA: TGTGCCAGCAGCTTGCCCGGGGATCAGCCCCAGAATTTT. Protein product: CASSLPGDQPQNF. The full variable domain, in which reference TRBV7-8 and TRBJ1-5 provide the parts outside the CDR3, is GAGVSQSPRYKVAKRGQDVALRCDPISGHVSLFWYQQALGQGPEFLTYFQNEAQLDKSGLPSDRFFAERPEGSVSTLKIQRTQQEDSAVYLCASSLPGDQPQNFGDGTRLSIL.

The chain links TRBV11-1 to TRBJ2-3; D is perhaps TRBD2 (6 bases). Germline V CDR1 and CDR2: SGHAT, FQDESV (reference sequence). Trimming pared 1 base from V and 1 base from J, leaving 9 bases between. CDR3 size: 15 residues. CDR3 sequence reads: CASSLGERGTDTQYF. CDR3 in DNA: TGTGCCAGCAGCTTAGGCGAGCGGGGCACAGATACGCAGTATTTT.

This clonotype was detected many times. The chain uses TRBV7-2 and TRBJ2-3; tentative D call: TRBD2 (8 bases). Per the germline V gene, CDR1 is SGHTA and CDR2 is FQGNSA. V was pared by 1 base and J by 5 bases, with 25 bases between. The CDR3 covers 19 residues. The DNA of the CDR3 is TGTGCCAGCAGCTTAGATGGCCGAGGACTAGCAGGGGGAGGAGATACGCAGTATTTT. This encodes CASSLDGRGLAGGGDTQYF.

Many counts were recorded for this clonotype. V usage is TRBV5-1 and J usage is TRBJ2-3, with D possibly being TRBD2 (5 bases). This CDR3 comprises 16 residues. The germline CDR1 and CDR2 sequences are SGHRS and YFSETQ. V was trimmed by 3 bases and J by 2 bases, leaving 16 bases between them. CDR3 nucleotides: TGCGCCAGCAGCTCCGGGGTAACGGGCTACACAGATACGCAGTATTTT. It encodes CASSSGVTGYTDTQYF.

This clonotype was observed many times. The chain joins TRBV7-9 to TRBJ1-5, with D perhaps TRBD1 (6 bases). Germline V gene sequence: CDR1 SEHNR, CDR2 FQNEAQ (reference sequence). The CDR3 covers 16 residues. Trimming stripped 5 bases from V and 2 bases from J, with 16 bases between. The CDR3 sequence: CASSKTRRGGNQPQHF. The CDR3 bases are TGTGCCAGCAGCAAAACCCGCAGGGGAGGCAATCAGCCCCAGCATTTT.

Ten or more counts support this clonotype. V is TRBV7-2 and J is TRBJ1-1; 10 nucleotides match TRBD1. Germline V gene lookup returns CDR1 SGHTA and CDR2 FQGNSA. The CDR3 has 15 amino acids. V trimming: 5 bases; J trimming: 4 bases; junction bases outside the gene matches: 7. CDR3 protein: CASSTRQGAGTEAFF. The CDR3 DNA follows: TGTGCCAGCAGCACCCGACAGGGGGCAGGCACTGAAGCTTTCTTT.

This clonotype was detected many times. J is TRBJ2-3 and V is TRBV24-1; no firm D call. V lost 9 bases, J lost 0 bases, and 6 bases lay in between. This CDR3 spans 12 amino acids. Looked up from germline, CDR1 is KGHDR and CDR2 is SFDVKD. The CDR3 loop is CATGLSTDTQYF. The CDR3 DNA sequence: TGTGCCACCGGGCTTAGCACAGATACGCAGTATTTT.